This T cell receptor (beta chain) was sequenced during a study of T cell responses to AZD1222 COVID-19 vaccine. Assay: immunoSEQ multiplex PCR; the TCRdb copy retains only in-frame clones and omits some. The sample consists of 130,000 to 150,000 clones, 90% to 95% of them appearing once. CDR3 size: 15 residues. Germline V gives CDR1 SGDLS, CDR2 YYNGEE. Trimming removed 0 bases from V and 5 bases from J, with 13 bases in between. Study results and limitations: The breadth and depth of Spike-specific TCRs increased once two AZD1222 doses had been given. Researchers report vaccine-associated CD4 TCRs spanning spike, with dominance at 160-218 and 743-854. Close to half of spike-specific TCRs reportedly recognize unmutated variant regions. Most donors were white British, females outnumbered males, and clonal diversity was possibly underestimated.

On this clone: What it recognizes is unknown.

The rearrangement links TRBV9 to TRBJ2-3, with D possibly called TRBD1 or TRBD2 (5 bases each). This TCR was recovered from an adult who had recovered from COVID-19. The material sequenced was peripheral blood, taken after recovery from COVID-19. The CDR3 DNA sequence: TGTGCCAGCAGCGTAGCGGGACGGAAGGTAGATACGCAGTATTTT. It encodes CASSVAGRKVDTQYF.